A single T cell receptor beta chain is shown here with its context. What it recognizes is unknown. Profiling relied on immunoSEQ multiplex PCR, and the TCRdb table lists in-frame clones only, not all of them. Here the sample spans about 100,000 clones, about 91% being singletons. These data belong to a study of PD-L1 blockade in urothelial cancer. Notes on the study in general: Stronger expansion of tumor-associated clones in blood at 3 weeks distinguished durable-benefit patients.

Germline CDR1 and CDR2: GTSNPN and SVGIG (reference sequence). V trimming: 3 bases; J trimming: 4 bases; junction bases outside the gene matches: 7. The CDR3 is made up of 14 amino acids. Each patient presented with locally advanced or metastatic urothelial carcinoma. The sample in question was PBMCs, obtained around atezolizumab (anti-PD-L1) treatment. The receptor was isolated from a woman at least 80 years old with urothelial cancer. The chain uses TRBV30 and TRBJ2-7, with TRBD1 identical over 9 bases. Written as DNA, the CDR3 is TGTGCCTGGAGGACGACAGGGGGAAGTTACGAGCAGTACTTC. Its translation is CAWRTTGGSYEQYF. The complete variable domain, with remaining parts taken from reference TRBV30 and TRBJ2-7, reads SQTIHQWPATLVQPVGSPLSLECTVEGTSNPNLYWYRQAAGRGLQLLFYSVGIGQISSEVPQNLSASRPQDRQFILSSKKLLLSDSGFYLCAWRTTGGSYEQYFGPGTRLTVT.